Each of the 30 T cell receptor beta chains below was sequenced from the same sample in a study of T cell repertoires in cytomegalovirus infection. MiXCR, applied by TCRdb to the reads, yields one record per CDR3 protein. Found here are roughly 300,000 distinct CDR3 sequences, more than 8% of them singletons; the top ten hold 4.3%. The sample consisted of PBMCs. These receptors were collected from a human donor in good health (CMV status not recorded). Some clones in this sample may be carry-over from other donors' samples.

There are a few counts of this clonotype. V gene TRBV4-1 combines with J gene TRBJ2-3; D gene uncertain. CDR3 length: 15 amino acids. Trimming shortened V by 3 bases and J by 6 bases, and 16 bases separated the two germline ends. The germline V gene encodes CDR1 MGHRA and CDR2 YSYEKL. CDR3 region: CASSQVFRGLDTQYF. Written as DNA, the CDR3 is TGCGCCAGCAGCCAGGTCTTCCGAGGATTGGATACGCAGTATTTT.

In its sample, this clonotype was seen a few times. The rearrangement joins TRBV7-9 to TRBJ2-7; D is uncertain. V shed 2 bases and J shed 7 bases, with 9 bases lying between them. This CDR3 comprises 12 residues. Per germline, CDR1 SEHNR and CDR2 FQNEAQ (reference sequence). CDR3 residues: CASSLTSWEQYF. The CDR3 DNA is TGTGCCAGCAGCTTAACCTCCTGGGAGCAGTACTTC.

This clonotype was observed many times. The CDR3 DNA is TGTGCCAGCAGCAGTCTTTCGGGAAACGGTCAGCCCCAGCATTTT. This sequence encodes CASSSLSGNGQPQHF. The rearrangement joins TRBV7-6 to TRBJ1-5, with D unresolved. Germline values: CDR1 SGHVS, CDR2 FNYEAQ. V was clipped by 5 bases and J by 6 bases, with 17 bases between them. This CDR3 comprises 15 residues.

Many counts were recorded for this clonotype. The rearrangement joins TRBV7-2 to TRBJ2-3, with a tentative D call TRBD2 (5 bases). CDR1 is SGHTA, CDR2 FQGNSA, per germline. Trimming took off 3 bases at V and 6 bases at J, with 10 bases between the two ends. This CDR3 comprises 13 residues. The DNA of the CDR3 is TGTGCCAGCAGCTTCCGGACTGAGGATACGCAGTATTTT. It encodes CASSFRTEDTQYF.

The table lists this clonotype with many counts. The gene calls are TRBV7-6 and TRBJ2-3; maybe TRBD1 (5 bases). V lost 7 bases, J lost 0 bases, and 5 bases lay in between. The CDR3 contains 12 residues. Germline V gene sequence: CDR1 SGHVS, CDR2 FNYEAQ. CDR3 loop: CASKGSTDTQYF. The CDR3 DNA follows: TGTGCCAGCAAGGGGAGCACAGATACGCAGTATTTT.

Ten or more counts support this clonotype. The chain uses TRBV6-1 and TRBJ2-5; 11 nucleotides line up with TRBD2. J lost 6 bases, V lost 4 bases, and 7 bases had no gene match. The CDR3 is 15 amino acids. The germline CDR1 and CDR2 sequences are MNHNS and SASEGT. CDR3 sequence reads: CASSASTSGSQTQYF. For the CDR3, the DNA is TGTGCCAGCAGTGCGTCTACTAGCGGGAGTCAGACCCAGTACTTC.

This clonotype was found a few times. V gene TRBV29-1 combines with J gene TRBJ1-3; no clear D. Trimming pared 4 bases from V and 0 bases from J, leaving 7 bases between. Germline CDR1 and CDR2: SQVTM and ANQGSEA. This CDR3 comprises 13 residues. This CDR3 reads CSVVSISGNTIYF. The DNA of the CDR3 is TGCAGCGTTGTGTCAATCTCTGGAAACACCATATATTTT.

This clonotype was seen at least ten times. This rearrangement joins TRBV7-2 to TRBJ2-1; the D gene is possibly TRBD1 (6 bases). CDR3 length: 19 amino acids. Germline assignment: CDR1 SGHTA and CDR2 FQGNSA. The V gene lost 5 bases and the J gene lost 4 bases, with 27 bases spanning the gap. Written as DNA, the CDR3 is TGTGCCAGCAGCCCACTGGACAGATTACCATTCGGCGCATACAATGAGCAGTTCTTC. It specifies CASSPLDRLPFGAYNEQFF. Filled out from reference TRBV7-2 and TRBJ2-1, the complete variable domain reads GAGVSQSPSNKVTEKGKDVELRCDPISGHTALYWYRQSLGQGLEFLIYFQGNSAPDKSGLPSDRFSAERTGGSVSTLTIQRTQQEDSAVYLCASSPLDRLPFGAYNEQFFGPGTRLTVL.

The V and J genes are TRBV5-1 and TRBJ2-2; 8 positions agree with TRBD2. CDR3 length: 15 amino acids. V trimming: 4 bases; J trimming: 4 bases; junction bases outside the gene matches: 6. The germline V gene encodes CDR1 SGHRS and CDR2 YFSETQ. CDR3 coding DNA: TGCGCCAGCAGCCCGGGGGGGCAGGGCACCGGGGAGCTGTTTTTT. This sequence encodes CASSPGGQGTGELFF.

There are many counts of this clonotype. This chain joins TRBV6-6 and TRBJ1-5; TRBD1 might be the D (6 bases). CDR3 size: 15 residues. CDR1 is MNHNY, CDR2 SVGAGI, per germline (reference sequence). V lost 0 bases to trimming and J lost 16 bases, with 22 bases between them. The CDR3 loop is CASSYSRGAGDEDHF. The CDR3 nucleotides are TGTGCCAGCAGTTACTCCAGGGGTGCAGGGGACGAGGATCATTTT.

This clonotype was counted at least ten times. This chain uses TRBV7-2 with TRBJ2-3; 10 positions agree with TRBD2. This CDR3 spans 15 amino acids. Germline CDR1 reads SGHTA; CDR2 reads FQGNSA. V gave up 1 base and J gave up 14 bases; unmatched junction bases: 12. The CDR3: CASSLEGSGGLGRYF. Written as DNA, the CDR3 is TGTGCCAGCAGCTTAGAGGGTAGCGGGGGGCTGGGGAGGTATTTT.

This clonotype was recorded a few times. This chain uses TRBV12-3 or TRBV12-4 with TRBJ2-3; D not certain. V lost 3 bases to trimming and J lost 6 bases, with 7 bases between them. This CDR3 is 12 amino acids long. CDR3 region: CASSFTVDTQYF. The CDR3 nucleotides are TGTGCCAGCAGTTTCACCGTGGATACGCAGTATTTT.

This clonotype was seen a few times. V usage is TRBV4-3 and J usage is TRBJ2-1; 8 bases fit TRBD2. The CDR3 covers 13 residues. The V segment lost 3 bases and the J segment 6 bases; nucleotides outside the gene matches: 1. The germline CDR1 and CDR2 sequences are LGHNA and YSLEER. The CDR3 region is CASSQTSANEQFF. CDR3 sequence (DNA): TGCGCCAGCAGCCAGACTAGCGCCAATGAGCAGTTCTTC.

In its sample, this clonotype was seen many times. DNA for the CDR3: TGTGCCAGCAGCCCTCGAGGGAACAGGGGAAGAATAGGCACTGAAGCTTTCTTT. Translating gives CASSPRGNRGRIGTEAFF. V gene TRBV7-2 combines with J gene TRBJ1-1; 7 bases agree with TRBD1. V lost 5 bases, J lost 4 bases, and 19 bases stayed unmatched. Germline V gene sequence: CDR1 SGHTA, CDR2 FQGNSA. The CDR3 spans 18 residues. Based on the CDR3 plus reference TRBV7-2 and TRBJ1-1, the full variable domain is GAGVSQSPSNKVTEKGKDVELRCDPISGHTALYWYRQSLGQGLEFLIYFQGNSAPDKSGLPSDRFSAERTGGSVSTLTIQRTQQEDSAVYLCASSPRGNRGRIGTEAFFGQGTRLTVV.

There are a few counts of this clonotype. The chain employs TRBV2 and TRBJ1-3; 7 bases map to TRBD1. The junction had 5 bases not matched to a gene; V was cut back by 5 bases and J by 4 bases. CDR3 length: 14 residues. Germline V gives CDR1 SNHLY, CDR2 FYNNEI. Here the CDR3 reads CASSSGGIGNTIYF. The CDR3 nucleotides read TGTGCCAGCAGTTCAGGGGGAATAGGAAACACCATATATTTT.

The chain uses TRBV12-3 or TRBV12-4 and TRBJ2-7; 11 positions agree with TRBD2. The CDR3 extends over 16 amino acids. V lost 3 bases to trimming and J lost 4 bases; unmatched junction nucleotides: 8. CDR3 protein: CASSFGSGGAGYEQYF. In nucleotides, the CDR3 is TGTGCCAGCAGTTTTGGTAGCGGGGGGGCCGGTTACGAGCAGTACTTC.

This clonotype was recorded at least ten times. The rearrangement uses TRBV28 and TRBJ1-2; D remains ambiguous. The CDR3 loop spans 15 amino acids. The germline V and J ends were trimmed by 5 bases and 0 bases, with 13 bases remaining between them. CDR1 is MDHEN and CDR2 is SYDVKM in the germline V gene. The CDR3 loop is CASSTRTDPNYGYTF. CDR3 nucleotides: TGTGCCAGCAGTACCCGGACGGACCCTAACTATGGCTACACCTTC.

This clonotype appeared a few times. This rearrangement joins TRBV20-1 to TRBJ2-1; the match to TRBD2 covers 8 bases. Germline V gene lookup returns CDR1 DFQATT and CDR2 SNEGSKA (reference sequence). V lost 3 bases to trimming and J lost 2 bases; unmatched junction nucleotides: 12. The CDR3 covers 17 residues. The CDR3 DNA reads TGCAGTGCTAGTACAGGGTTACTAGCGGCCCCCTACAATGAGCAGTTCTTC. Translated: CSASTGLLAAPYNEQFF.

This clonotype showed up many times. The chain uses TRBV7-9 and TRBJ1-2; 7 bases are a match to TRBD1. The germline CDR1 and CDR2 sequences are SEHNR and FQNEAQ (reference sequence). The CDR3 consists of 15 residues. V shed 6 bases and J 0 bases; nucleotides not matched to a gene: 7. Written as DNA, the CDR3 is TGTGCCAGCAGTCGATCAGGGGGATCTAACTATGGCTACACCTTC. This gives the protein CASSRSGGSNYGYTF.

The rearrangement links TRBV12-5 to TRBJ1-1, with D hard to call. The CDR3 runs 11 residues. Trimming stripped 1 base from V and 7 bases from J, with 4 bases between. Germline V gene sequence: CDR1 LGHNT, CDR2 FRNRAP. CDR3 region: CASGLGGEAFF. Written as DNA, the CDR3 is TGTGCTAGTGGTTTGGGTGGTGAAGCTTTCTTT. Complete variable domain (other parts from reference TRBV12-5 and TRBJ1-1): DARVTQTPRHKVTEMGQEVTMRCQPILGHNTVFWYRQTMMQGLELLAYFRNRAPLDDSGMPKDRFSAEMPDATLATLKIQPSEPRDSAVYFCASGLGGEAFFGQGTRLTVV.

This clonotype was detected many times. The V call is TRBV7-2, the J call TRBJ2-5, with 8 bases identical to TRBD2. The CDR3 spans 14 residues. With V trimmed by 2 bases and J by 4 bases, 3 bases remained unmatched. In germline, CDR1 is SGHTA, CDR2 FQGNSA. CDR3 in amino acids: CASSLPGTRETQYF. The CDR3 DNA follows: TGTGCCAGCAGCTTACCCGGGACTAGAGAGACCCAGTACTTC.

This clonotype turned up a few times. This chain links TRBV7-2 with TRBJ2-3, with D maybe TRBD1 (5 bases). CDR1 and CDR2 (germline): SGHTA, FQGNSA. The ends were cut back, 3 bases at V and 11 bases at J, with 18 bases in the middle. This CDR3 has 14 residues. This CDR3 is CASSFRQTKGVQYF. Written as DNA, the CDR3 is TGTGCCAGCAGCTTCAGACAGACCAAAGGGGTGCAGTATTTT.

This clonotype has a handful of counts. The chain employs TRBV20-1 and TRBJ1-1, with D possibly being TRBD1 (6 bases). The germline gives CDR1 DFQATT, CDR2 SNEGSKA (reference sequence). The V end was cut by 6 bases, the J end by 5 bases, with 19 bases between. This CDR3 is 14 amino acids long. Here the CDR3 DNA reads TGCAGTGCCCATCCAAGGGGGTCGGGGACTGAAGCTTTCTTT. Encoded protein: CSAHPRGSGTEAFF.

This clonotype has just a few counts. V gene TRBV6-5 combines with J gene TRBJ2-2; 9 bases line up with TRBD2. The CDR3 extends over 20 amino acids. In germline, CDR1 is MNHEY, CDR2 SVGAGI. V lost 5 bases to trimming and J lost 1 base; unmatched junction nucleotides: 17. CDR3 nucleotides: TGTGCCAGCAGTCCCCTGCCCCTAGCGGGAAGCCTTCAGAACACCGGGGAGCTGTTTTTT. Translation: CASSPLPLAGSLQNTGELFF.

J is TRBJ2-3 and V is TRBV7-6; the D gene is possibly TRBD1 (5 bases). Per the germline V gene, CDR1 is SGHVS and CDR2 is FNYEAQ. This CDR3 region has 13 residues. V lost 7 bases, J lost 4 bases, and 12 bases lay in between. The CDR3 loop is CASNLGAADTQYF. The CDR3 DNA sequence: TGTGCCAGCAACCTTGGGGCGGCAGATACGCAGTATTTT. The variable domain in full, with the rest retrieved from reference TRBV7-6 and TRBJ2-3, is GAGVSQSPRYKVTKRGQDVALRCDPISGHVSLYWYRQALGQGPEFLTYFNYEAQQDKSGLPNDRFSAERPEGSISTLTIQRTEQRDSAMYRCASNLGAADTQYFGPGTRLTVL.

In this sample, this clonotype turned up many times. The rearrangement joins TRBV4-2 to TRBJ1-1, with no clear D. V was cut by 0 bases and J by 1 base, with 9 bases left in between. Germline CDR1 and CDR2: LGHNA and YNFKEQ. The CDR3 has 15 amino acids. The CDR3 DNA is TGTGCCAGCAGCCAAGATCTACGGCAGAACACTGAAGCTTTCTTT. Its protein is CASSQDLRQNTEAFF.

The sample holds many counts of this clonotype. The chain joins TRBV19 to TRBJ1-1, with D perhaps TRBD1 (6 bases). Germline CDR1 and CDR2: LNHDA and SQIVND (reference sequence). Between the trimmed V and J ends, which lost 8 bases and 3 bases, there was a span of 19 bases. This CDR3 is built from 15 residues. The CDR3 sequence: CASCARWGADTEAFF. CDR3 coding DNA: TGTGCCAGTTGCGCGAGGTGGGGGGCAGACACTGAAGCTTTCTTT.

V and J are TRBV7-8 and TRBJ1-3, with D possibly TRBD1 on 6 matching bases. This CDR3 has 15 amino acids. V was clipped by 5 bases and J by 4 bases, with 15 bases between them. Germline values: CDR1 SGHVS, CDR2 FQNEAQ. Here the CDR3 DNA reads TGTGCCAGCAGCCCACAAGGAGGACAGGGAAACACCATATATTTT. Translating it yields CASSPQGGQGNTIYF.

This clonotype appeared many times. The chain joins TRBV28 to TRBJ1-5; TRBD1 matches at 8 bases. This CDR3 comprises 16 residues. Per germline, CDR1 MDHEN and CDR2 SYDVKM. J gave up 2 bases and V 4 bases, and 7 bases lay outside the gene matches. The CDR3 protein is CASSSYGQGRNQPQHF. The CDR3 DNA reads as TGTGCCAGCAGTTCCTACGGACAGGGACGCAATCAGCCCCAGCATTTT.

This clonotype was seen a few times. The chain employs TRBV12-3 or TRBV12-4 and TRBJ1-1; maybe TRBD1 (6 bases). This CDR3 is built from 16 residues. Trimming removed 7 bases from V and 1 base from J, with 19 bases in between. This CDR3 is CASKIGGSGTNTEAFF. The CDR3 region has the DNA TGTGCCAGCAAGATCGGGGGCTCGGGGACGAACACTGAAGCTTTCTTT.